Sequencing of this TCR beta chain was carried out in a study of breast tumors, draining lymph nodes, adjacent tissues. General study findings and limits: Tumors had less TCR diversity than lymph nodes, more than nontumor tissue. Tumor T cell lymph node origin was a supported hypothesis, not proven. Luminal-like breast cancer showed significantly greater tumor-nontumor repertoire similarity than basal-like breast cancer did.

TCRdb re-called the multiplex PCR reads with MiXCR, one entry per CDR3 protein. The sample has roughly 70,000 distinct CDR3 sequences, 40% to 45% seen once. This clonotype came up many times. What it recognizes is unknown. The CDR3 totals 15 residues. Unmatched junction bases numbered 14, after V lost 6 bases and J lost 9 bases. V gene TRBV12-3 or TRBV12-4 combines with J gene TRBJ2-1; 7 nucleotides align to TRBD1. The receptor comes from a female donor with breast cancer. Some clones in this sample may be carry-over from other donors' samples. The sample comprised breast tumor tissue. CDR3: CASSPADDRAIEQFF. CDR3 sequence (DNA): TGTGCCAGCAGCCCCGCCGACGACAGGGCGATTGAGCAGTTCTTC.